The 27 T cell receptor beta chains reported below all come from one sample, sequenced in a study of blood T cell repertoires in COVID-19. Measured with immunoSEQ multiplex PCR; TCRdb has only the in-frame clones, and not every one. The data show fewer than 85,000 clones, with roughly 80% seen just once and around 6.9% held by the top ten. The sequenced sample was peripheral blood. Receptors were obtained from a man aged 25 to 40 with COVID-19, enrolled during active disease.

V is TRBV28 and J is TRBJ1-1; D uncertain. The length of the CDR3 is 12 residues. Trimming removed 5 bases at V and 7 bases at J, with 11 bases between. Germline values: CDR1 MDHEN, CDR2 SYDVKM. CDR3 sequence reads: CASSIFRGEAFF. CDR3 nucleotides: TGTGCCAGCAGTATCTTTCGAGGTGAAGCTTTCTTT.

This clone was recorded a few times. The chain recombines TRBV4-2 with TRBJ2-1, with D unclear. Trimming shortened V by 0 bases and J by 2 bases, and 8 bases separated the two germline ends. The CDR3 runs 15 residues. Germline V lookup: CDR1 LGHNA, CDR2 YNFKEQ. CDR3: CASSQDWAAYNEQFF. Written as DNA, the CDR3 is TGTGCCAGCAGCCAAGATTGGGCAGCCTACAATGAGCAGTTCTTC.

This chain uses TRBV19 with TRBJ1-4; no clear D gene. The CDR3 has 14 residues. Germline V gene sequence: CDR1 LNHDA, CDR2 SQIVND (reference sequence). V was clipped by 5 bases and J by 8 bases, with 15 bases between them. Here the CDR3 reads CASSDRETGEKLFF. In nucleotides, the CDR3 is TGTGCCAGTAGTGACCGGGAAACGGGAGAAAAACTGTTTTTT.

J is TRBJ2-1 and V is TRBV25-1; maybe TRBD1 (6 bases). V lost 2 bases, J lost 2 bases, and 13 bases lay in between. Germline V gene data show CDR1 as MGHDK and CDR2 as SYGVNS. There are 16 residues in the CDR3. This chain's CDR3 is CASSEEGGPTYNEQFF. The CDR3 DNA sequence: TGTGCCAGCAGTGAAGAAGGGGGACCTACCTACAATGAGCAGTTCTTC.

V gene TRBV5-1 combines with J gene TRBJ2-5, with a tentative D call TRBD2 (6 bases). The V gene's germline CDR1 is SGHRS and CDR2 YFSETQ. The ends were cut back, 4 bases at V and 5 bases at J, with 12 bases in the middle. CDR3 length equals 13 residues. The CDR3 DNA reads TGCGCCAGCAGCGGCGTAGCGGAGGAGACCCAGTACTTC. Protein: CASSGVAEETQYF. Full variable domain (remainder filled in from reference TRBV5-1 and TRBJ2-5): KAGVTQTPRYLIKTRGQQVTLSCSPISGHRSVSWYQQTPGQGLQFLFEYFSETQRNKGNFPGRFSGRQFSNSRSEMNVSTLELGDSALYLCASSGVAEETQYFGPGTRLLVL.

The V and J genes are TRBV4-1 and TRBJ2-1; D not resolved. Germline lookup yields CDR1 MGHRA and CDR2 YSYEKL. The CDR3 sequence is 12 residues long. V was trimmed by 4 bases and J by 5 bases, leaving 6 bases between them. CDR3 nucleotides: TGCGCCAGCAGCCCAACAAACAATGAGCAGTTCTTC. Amino acid sequence: CASSPTNNEQFF.

The V gene is TRBV19, the J gene TRBJ2-7; 11 bases match TRBD2. J lost 7 bases, V lost 1 base, and 3 bases had no gene match. Germline loops: CDR1 LNHDA, CDR2 SQIVND (reference sequence). CDR3 length equals 14 residues. The CDR3 is CASSIGSSGGEQYF. The CDR3 nucleotides are TGTGCCAGTAGTATAGGATCTAGCGGGGGGGAGCAGTACTTC.

This sequence joins TRBV7-8 and TRBJ1-2; TRBD1 agrees at 8 bases. The ends lost 5 bases at V and 7 bases at J; junction bases unmatched: 12. Germline V lookup: CDR1 SGHVS, CDR2 FQNEAQ. The CDR3 has 15 amino acids. CDR3: CASSLRDRIYGGYTF. The CDR3, as DNA: TGTGCCAGCAGCCTGAGGGACAGGATATATGGTGGCTACACCTTC.

The rearrangement uses TRBV2 and TRBJ2-3; 15 bases fit TRBD2. J lost 7 bases, V lost 4 bases, and 3 bases had no gene match. This CDR3 has 15 residues. The germline CDR1 and CDR2 sequences are SNHLY and FYNNEI. This CDR3 reads CASSGTSGRVNTQYF. DNA for the CDR3: TGTGCCAGCAGTGGGACTAGCGGGAGGGTTAATACGCAGTATTTT.

CDR3 in DNA: TGTGCCAGTACCCCTAGGGCGGGACTAGCGGGAGGATGGGAGACCCAGTACTTC. Amino acid sequence: CASTPRAGLAGGWETQYF. The chain carries TRBV19 and TRBJ2-5; TRBD2 aligns across 15 bases. Trimming took 7 bases from V and 5 from J; bases not matched to a gene: 14. Germline V gene lookup returns CDR1 LNHDA and CDR2 SQIVND (reference sequence). This CDR3 spans 18 amino acids. The whole variable domain, filled in from reference TRBV19 and TRBJ2-5, reads DGGITQSPKYLFRKEGQNVTLSCEQNLNHDAMYWYRQDPGQGLRLIYYSQIVNDFQKGDIAEGYSVSREKKESFPLTVTSAQKNPTAFYLCASTPRAGLAGGWETQYFGPGTRLLVL.

The chain is built from TRBV6-5 and TRBJ1-5; D possibly corresponds to TRBD1 (5 bases). The CDR3 contains 14 residues. V lost 6 bases and J lost 6, with 15 bases in between. Germline V CDR1 and CDR2: MNHEY, SVGAGI. Written as DNA, the CDR3 is TGTGCCAGCAGCTGGTCCCGGGGGGGTCAGCCCCAGCATTTT. This codes for CASSWSRGGQPQHF.

The chain links TRBV15 to TRBJ1-4; a weak D match, TRBD1 (5 bases). Deletions cut 1 base from V and 7 bases from J, with 13 bases between. Germline CDR1 and CDR2: LNHNV and YYDKDF (reference sequence). The CDR3 covers 15 residues. The chain's CDR3 is CATSRVGGMSEKLFF. The DNA of the CDR3 is TGTGCCACCAGCAGAGTGGGGGGGATGAGTGAAAAACTGTTTTTT.

The chain carries TRBV4-3 and TRBJ1-2; D gene unclear. V lost 2 bases, J lost 7 bases, and 17 bases lay in between. Germline V CDR1 and CDR2: LGHNA, YSLEER. The CDR3 totals 15 residues. As DNA, the CDR3 is TGCGCCAGCAGCCAACGCCGGACCCCGGCGGGTGGCTACACCTTC. This translates into CASSQRRTPAGGYTF.

This clone has a handful of counts. The CDR3 loop reads CASSAKRTSEIKQYF. In DNA form, the CDR3 reads TGTGCCAGTAGTGCTAAGCGGACCAGCGAGATAAAGCAGTACTTC. The chain couples TRBV19 to TRBJ2-7; D may be TRBD2 (5 bases). Per germline, CDR1 LNHDA and CDR2 SQIVND (reference sequence). This CDR3 is built from 15 residues. Trimming removed 5 bases from V and 8 bases from J, with 22 bases in between.

CDR3 protein: CASSSPGTDTQYF. DNA of the CDR3: TGTGCCAGCAGTTCCCCTGGCACAGATACGCAGTATTTT. J is TRBJ2-3 and V is TRBV6-5; D call uncertain. Germline assignment: CDR1 MNHEY and CDR2 SVGAGI. V was pared by 4 bases and J by 1 base, with 6 bases between. The CDR3 has 13 amino acids.

The chain recombines TRBV7-2 with TRBJ1-2, with TRBD1 matching 7 bases. The CDR3 spans 15 residues. V gave up 5 bases and J gave up 0 bases; unmatched junction bases: 6. Germline-derived CDR1 and CDR2 are SGHTA and FQGNSA. The chain's CDR3 is CASSHRDSSNYGYTF. The CDR3 nucleotides read TGTGCCAGCAGCCACAGGGACAGTTCTAACTATGGCTACACCTTC.

This sequence joins TRBV6-2 or TRBV6-3 and TRBJ1-5; D gene unclear. Deletions cut 4 bases from V and 2 bases from J, with 24 bases between. The germline V gene encodes CDR1 MNHEY and CDR2 SVGEGT. The CDR3 extends over 19 amino acids. This CDR3 is CASSSIPVTPRRGNQPQHF. CDR3 sequence (DNA): TGTGCCAGCAGTTCAATACCTGTGACCCCTAGACGGGGCAATCAGCCCCAGCATTTT.

The chain uses TRBV2 and TRBJ1-2, with 7 nucleotides matching TRBD1. The germline gives CDR1 SNHLY, CDR2 FYNNEI. V lost 3 bases, J lost 8 bases, and 9 bases stayed unmatched. The CDR3 sequence is 14 residues long. CDR3 DNA sequence: TGTGCCAGCAGTGATCCGGGACAGTCTAAAGGCTACACCTTC. It translates to CASSDPGQSKGYTF.

This clone was seen a handful of times. CDR3 nucleotide sequence: TGTGCCAGCAGCCATAGTGGCGAGCAGTACTTC. This translates into CASSHSGEQYF. This chain joins TRBV6-6 and TRBJ2-7; D gene uncertain. Germline-derived CDR1 and CDR2 are MNHNY and SVGAGI (reference sequence). CDR3 length: 11 residues. V gave up 6 bases and J gave up 6 bases, with 9 bases separating them.

The rearrangement uses TRBV6-2 or TRBV6-3 and TRBJ1-1; 9 nucleotides match TRBD1. The V and J ends lost 2 bases and 3 bases, in that order; junction bases with no gene match: 7. The V gene's germline CDR1 is MNHEY and CDR2 SVGEGT. The CDR3 is made up of 16 amino acids. The CDR3 bases are TGTGCCAGCAGTTACGACCGGGACAGGGAGCACACTGAAGCTTTCTTT. Encoded protein: CASSYDRDREHTEAFF.

The chain couples TRBV4-1 to TRBJ1-5; 7 bases match TRBD1. The J segment lost 9 bases and the V segment lost 3 bases, leaving 5 bases of the junction unmatched. Germline V lookup: CDR1 MGHRA, CDR2 YSYEKL. The CDR3 runs to 13 residues. The CDR3 sequence is CASSQTGLGPQHF. The DNA for the CDR3 is TGCGCCAGCAGCCAGACAGGGTTGGGGCCCCAGCATTTT.

V gene TRBV28 combines with J gene TRBJ1-1, with D perhaps matching TRBD1 (6 bases). Germline V lookup: CDR1 MDHEN, CDR2 SYDVKM. Deletions cut 6 bases from V and 5 bases from J, with 22 bases between. The CDR3 has 16 amino acids. The CDR3 DNA follows: TGTGCCAGCAGCCTGATATGGAACAGGGAACAGACTGAAGCTTTCTTT. This translates into CASSLIWNREQTEAFF. Full variable domain (outside the CDR3, taken from reference TRBV28 and TRBJ1-1): DVKVTQSSRYLVKRTGEKVFLECVQDMDHENMFWYRQDPGLGLRLIYFSYDVKMKEKGDIPEGYSVSREKKERFSLILESASTNQTSMYLCASSLIWNREQTEAFFGQGTRLTVV.

The chain has TRBV7-2 and TRBJ1-3; a weak D match, TRBD1 (5 bases). Trimming left V 10 bases short and J 0 bases short, with 16 bases between. The germline V gene has CDR1 SGHTA and CDR2 FQGNSA. The CDR3 runs 15 residues. CDR3 nucleotide sequence: TGTGCCACACTACCCGACAGTCTCTCTGGAAACACCATATATTTT. The encoded protein is CATLPDSLSGNTIYF.

The chain has TRBV2 and TRBJ1-3; D remains ambiguous. Trimming removed 5 bases from V and 2 bases from J, with 10 bases in between. Germline CDR1 SNHLY, CDR2 FYNNEI. This CDR3 contains 14 residues. The CDR3 reads CASSTTGTGNTIYF. The CDR3 nucleotides read TGTGCCAGCAGTACAACCGGGACTGGAAACACCATATATTTT.

The chain is built from TRBV30 and TRBJ2-3; TRBD2 matches 7 bases. Germline CDR1 and CDR2: GTSNPN and SVGIG (reference sequence). There are 13 residues in the CDR3. The V and J ends lost 8 bases and 4 bases, in that order; junction bases with no gene match: 9. CDR3 bases: TGTGCCACCCCGGGACGGGAGGCAGATACGCAGTATTTT. This encodes CATPGREADTQYF. The whole variable domain, remainder taken from reference TRBV30 and TRBJ2-3, is SQTIHQWPATLVQPVGSPLSLECTVEGTSNPNLYWYRQAAGRGLQLLFYSVGIGQISSEVPQNLSASRPQDRQFILSSKKLLLSDSGFYLCATPGREADTQYFGPGTRLTVL.

This clone has just a few counts. The V gene is TRBV9, the J gene TRBJ2-1, with TRBD2 matching 13 bases. The CDR3 covers 17 residues. Germline CDR1 reads SGDLS; CDR2 reads YYNGEE. V lost 4 bases, J lost 1 base, and 5 bases stayed unmatched. CDR3 in amino acids: CASSPRTSGSSYNEQFF. The CDR3 DNA is TGTGCCAGCAGCCCCCGGACTAGCGGGAGTTCCTACAATGAGCAGTTCTTC.

This chain joins TRBV6-2 or TRBV6-3 and TRBJ1-1, with D uncertain. V was clipped by 5 bases and J by 4 bases, with 11 bases between them. The CDR3 is 13 residues long. Germline CDR1 is MNHEY and CDR2 is SVGEGT. CDR3 bases: TGTGCCAGCAGTGCGGACTCTTTCACTGAAGCTTTCTTT. It yields the protein CASSADSFTEAFF.